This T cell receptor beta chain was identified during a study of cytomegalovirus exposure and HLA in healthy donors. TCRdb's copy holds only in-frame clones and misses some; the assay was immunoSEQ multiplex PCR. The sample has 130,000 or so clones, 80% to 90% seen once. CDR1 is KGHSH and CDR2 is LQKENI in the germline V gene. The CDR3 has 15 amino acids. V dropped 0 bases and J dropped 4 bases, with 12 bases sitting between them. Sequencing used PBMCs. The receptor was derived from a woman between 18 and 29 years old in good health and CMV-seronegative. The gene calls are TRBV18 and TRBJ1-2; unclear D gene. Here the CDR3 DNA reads TGTGCCAGCTCACCACCGCCCTCCGAGCCCTATGGCTACACCTTC. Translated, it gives CASSPPPSEPYGYTF.